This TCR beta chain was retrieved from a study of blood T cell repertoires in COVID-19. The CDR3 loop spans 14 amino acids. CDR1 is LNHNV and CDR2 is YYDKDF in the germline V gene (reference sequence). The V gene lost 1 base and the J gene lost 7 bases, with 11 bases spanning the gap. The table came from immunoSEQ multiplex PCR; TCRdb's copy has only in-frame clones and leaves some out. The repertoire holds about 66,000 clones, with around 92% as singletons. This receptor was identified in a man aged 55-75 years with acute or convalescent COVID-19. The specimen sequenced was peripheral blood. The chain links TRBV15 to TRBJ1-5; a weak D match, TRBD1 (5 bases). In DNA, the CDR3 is TGTGCCACCAGCAGAGCTTGGGAGGGGCAGCCCCAGCATTTT. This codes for CATSRAWEGQPQHF.